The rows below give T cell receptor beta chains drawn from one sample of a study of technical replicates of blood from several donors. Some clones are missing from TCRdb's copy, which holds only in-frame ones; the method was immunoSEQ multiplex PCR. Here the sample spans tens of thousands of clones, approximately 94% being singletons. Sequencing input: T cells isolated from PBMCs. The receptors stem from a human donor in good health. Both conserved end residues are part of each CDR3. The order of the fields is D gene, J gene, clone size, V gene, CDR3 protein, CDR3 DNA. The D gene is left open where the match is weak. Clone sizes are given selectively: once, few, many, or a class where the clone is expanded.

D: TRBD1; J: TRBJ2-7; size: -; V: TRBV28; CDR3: CASSLPSGQDEQYF; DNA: TGTGCCAGCAGTTTACCTTCCGGACAGGACGAGCAGTACTTC
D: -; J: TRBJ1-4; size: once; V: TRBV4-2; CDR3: CASNLNRGDEKLFF; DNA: TGTGCCAGCAACCTAAACCGGGGAGATGAAAAACTGTTTTTT
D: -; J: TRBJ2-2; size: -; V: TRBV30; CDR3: CAWSHGRTSFTGELFF; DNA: TGTGCCTGGAGTCACGGAAGGACATCCTTCACCGGGGAGCTGTTTTTT
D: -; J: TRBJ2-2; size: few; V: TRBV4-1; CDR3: CASSHITGYTGELFF; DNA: TGCGCCAGCAGCCATATAACAGGATACACCGGGGAGCTGTTTTTT
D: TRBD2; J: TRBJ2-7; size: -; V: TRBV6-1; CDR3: CASSEAGRGYNHEQYF; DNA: TGTGCCAGCAGTGAAGCCGGGAGGGGGTACAACCACGAGCAGTACTTC
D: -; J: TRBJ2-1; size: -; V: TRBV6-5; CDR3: CASSYNYEQFF; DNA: TGTGCCAGCAGTTATAACTATGAGCAGTTCTTC
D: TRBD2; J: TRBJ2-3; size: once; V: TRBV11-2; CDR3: CASSRRIAGNTDTQYF; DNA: TGTGCCAGCAGCCGCCGGATAGCGGGGAACACAGATACGCAGTATTTT
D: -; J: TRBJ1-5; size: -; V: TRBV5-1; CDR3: CASSIDRDQPQHF; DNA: TGCGCCAGCAGCATCGACAGAGATCAGCCCCAGCATTTT
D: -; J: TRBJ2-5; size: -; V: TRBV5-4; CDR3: CASSLGPHGETQYF; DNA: TGTGCCAGCAGCTTGGGACCTCACGGGGAGACCCAGTACTTC
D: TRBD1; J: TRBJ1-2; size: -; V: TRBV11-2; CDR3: CASSLVPTGLGYGYTF; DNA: TGTGCCAGCAGCTTAGTCCCGACAGGGCTTGGCTATGGCTACACCTTC
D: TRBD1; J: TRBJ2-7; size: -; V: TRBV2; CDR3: CASSDQDRFYEQYF; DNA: TGTGCCAGCAGTGATCAGGACAGGTTCTACGAGCAGTACTTC
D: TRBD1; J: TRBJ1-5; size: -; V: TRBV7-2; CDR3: CASSWTGDSNQPQHF; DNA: TGTGCCAGCAGTTGGACAGGAGATAGCAATCAGCCCCAGCATTTT
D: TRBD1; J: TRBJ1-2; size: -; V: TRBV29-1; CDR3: CSVEEGGRGLIGYTF; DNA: TGCAGCGTTGAAGAAGGGGGCAGGGGGCTCATCGGCTACACCTTC
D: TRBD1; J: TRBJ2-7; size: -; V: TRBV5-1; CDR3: CASSQRQGRSYEQYF; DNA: TGCGCCAGCAGCCAGAGACAGGGCCGCTCCTACGAGCAGTACTTC
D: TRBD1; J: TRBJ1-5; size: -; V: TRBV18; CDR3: CASSSSTGQRVRQPQHF; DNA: TGTGCCAGCTCATCATCTACGGGACAGAGAGTTCGACAGCCCCAGCATTTT
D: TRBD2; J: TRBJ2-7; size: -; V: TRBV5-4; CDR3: CASSFSGRASEQYF; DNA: TGTGCCAGCAGCTTTAGCGGGAGGGCAAGTGAGCAGTACTTC
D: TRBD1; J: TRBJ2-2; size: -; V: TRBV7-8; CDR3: CASSLGTGPTGELFF; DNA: TGTGCCAGCAGCTTAGGGACAGGGCCCACCGGGGAGCTGTTTTTT
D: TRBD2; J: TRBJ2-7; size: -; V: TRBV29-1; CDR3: CSVVLAGTYEQYF; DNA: TGCAGCGTTGTATTAGCGGGCACCTACGAGCAGTACTTC
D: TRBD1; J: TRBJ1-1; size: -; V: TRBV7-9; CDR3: CASSLGQGDYTEAFF; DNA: TGTGCCAGCAGCTTGGGACAGGGCGATTACACTGAAGCTTTCTTT
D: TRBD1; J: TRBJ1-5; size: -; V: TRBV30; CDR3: CAWSEDRERQPQHF; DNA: TGTGCCTGGAGTGAGGACAGGGAACGGCAGCCCCAGCATTTT
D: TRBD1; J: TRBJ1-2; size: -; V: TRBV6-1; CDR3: CAGYRQGAGGYTF; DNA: TGTGCCGGATACAGACAGGGGGCGGGAGGCTACACCTTC
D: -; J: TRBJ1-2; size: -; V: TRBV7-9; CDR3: CASSLDRSLYGYTF; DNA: TGTGCCAGCAGCCTCGACAGGAGTTTATATGGCTACACCTTC
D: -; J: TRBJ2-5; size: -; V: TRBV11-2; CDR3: CASSLGFEGGAQYF; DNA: TGTGCCAGCAGCTTAGGGTTCGAGGGTGGGGCCCAGTACTTC
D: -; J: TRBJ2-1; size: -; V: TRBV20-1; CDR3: CSARRDNEQFF; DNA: TGCAGTGCCAGGCGGGACAATGAGCAGTTCTTC
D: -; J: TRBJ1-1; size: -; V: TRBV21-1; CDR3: CASSKESGEGTEAFF; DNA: TGTGCCAGCAGCAAAGAGTCCGGGGAAGGCACTGAAGCTTTCTTT
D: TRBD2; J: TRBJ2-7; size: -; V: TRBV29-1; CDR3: CSVSPLAGGPSYEQYF; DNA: TGCAGCGTTTCCCCCTTGGCGGGAGGGCCGAGCTACGAGCAGTACTTC
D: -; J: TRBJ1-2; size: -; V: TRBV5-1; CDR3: CASSQDSLLGYGYTF; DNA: TGCGCCAGCAGCCAGGACAGCCTCCTGGGGTATGGCTACACCTTC
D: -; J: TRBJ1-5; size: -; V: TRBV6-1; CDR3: CASSESPQPNQPQHF; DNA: TGTGCCAGCAGTGAAAGTCCACAGCCTAATCAGCCCCAGCATTTT
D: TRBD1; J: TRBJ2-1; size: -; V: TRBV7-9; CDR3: CASSSIPGQRNEQFF; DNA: TGTGCCAGCAGCTCGATCCCGGGACAGCGCAATGAGCAGTTCTTC
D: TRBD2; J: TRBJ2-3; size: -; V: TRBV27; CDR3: CASSLTASGGDTQYF; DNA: TGTGCCAGCAGTTTAACGGCTAGCGGGGGAGATACGCAGTATTTT